A single sample gave rise to the 28 T cell receptor beta chains below, sequenced in a study of regulatory T cells in long-lasting Graves disease. Arm-PCR of CDR3 regions with iRepertoire HTBI primers generated TCR beta libraries. TCRdb reprocessed the multiplex PCR reads with MiXCR, giving one entry per CDR3 protein. The profile covers around 340,000 distinct CDR3 sequences, with about 20% appearing a single time and less than 35% taken by the ten largest. Time point defined: persistent/refractory GD, antithyroid drugs over 5 years with positive TRAb. From RNA extracted from PBMCs, the TCR library was made. The material sequenced was peripheral blood mononuclear cells (PBMCs), taken when the disease was refractory, from a patient treated with antithyroid drugs. Receptor source: a female donor with Graves disease.

In its sample, this clonotype was seen many times. The chain employs TRBV20-1 and TRBJ2-7, with D unclear. Trimming removed 3 bases at V and 7 bases at J, with 16 bases between. In germline, CDR1 is DFQATT, CDR2 SNEGSKA (reference sequence). The CDR3 runs 13 residues. The CDR3 DNA reads as TGCAGTGCTAGTTTTAGGGCAATTGGGGAGCAGTACTTC. This sequence encodes CSASFRAIGEQYF.

As for this clonotype: This could be a read error, since a much larger clone is one nucleotide away. The chain recombines TRBV7-2 with TRBJ1-2, with D tentatively TRBD1 (5 bases). Germline V gives CDR1 SGHTA, CDR2 FQGNSA. Trimming pared 1 base from V and 6 bases from J, leaving 12 bases between. The CDR3 runs 14 residues. The CDR3 DNA sequence: TGTGCCAGCAGCTTAGGAGCAGGGCACGATGGCTACACCTTC. Translating gives CASSLGAGHDGYTF.

This clonotype appeared a few times. CDR3 nucleotide sequence: TGTGCCAGCAGCGCCCCTTGGAGGGTGGATACGCAGTATTTT. Amino acid sequence: CASSAPWRVDTQYF. The chain uses TRBV11-2 and TRBJ2-3, with D tentatively TRBD2 (6 bases). Germline CDR1 reads SGHAT; CDR2 reads FQNNGV. The CDR3 consists of 14 residues. V was trimmed by 5 bases and J by 6 bases, leaving 15 bases between them.

The count of this clonotype is one. This chain links TRBV5-1 with TRBJ1-1; TRBD1 might be the D (5 bases). CDR3 length: 16 residues. V lost 0 bases and J lost 0, with 12 bases in between. Germline CDR1 is SGHRS and CDR2 is YFSETQ. This CDR3 reads CASSLESGRLNTEAFF. Here the CDR3 DNA reads TGCGCCAGCAGCTTGGAGTCAGGGAGGCTGAACACTGAAGCTTTCTTT.

This clonotype has ten or more counts. This chain joins TRBV27 and TRBJ1-2; no firm D call. This CDR3 has 14 residues. Germline lookup yields CDR1 MNHEY and CDR2 SMNVEV (reference sequence). V was cut by 6 bases and J by 2 bases, with 13 bases left in between. CDR3 in amino acids: CASRSREANYGYTF. Here the CDR3 DNA reads TGTGCCAGCAGGAGCAGAGAAGCAAACTATGGCTACACCTTC.

The chain uses TRBV12-3 or TRBV12-4 and TRBJ2-7; 15 nucleotides align to TRBD2. CDR3 size: 15 residues. The J segment lost 4 bases and the V segment lost 6 bases, leaving 4 bases of the junction unmatched. CDR3 bases: TGTGCCAGCAGCCAAGGGACTAGCGGGGGGTACGAGCAGTACTTC. Amino acid sequence: CASSQGTSGGYEQYF.

This clonotype was counted ten times or more. The chain employs TRBV29-1 and TRBJ1-2; no clear D gene. The germline V gene has CDR1 SQVTM and CDR2 ANQGSEA. The CDR3 contains 13 residues. Between the trimmed V and J ends, which lost 2 bases and 6 bases, there was a span of 13 bases. CDR3 nucleotides: TGCAGCGTTGAATCGGTAGGGATCCATGGCTACACCTTC. Its translation: CSVESVGIHGYTF.

This clonotype was seen only a few times. This chain joins TRBV29-1 and TRBJ1-1, with D unclear. The ends were cut back, 0 bases at V and 1 base at J, with 9 bases in the middle. The germline CDR1 and CDR2 sequences are SQVTM and ANQGSEA. The length of the CDR3 is 14 residues. This CDR3 is CSVEDPTENTEAFF. CDR3 DNA sequence: TGCAGCGTTGAAGACCCGACGGAGAACACTGAAGCTTTCTTT.

Only a few counts were recorded for this clonotype. The chain employs TRBV18 and TRBJ2-7; maybe TRBD2 (5 bases). CDR3 size: 17 residues. The V gene lost 4 bases and the J gene lost 4 bases, with 23 bases spanning the gap. CDR1 is KGHSH and CDR2 is LQKENI in the germline V gene. CDR3 bases: TGTGCCAGCTCACGCCATCCAGGAGGCATTCGGTTTTACGAGCAGTACTTC. Its translation is CASSRHPGGIRFYEQYF.

A few counts support this clonotype. A much larger clone differs by one base, so this may be a read error. The chain joins TRBV11-2 to TRBJ2-1, with D possibly TRBD2 on 6 matching bases. Trimming stripped 2 bases from V and 9 bases from J, with 17 bases between. The CDR3 runs 15 residues. The V gene's germline CDR1 is SGHAT and CDR2 FQNNGV. In DNA form, the CDR3 reads TGTGCCAGCAGCTTAAAGGCGGGAAGAGTCGGTGAGCAGTTCTTC. Protein: CASSLKAGRVGEQFF.

This clonotype was recorded a few times. The rearrangement uses TRBV12-3 or TRBV12-4 and TRBJ1-5; 7 bases agree with TRBD1. This CDR3 has 14 amino acids. The V gene end was trimmed by 2 bases and the J gene end by 5 bases; junction bases not matched to a gene: 3. The CDR3 nucleotides read TGTGCCAGCAGTTTAACAGGGGCCTATCAGCCCCAGCATTTT. The encoded protein is CASSLTGAYQPQHF.

The sample holds many counts of this clonotype. J is TRBJ1-4 and V is TRBV7-2; D is unresolved. The germline V gene encodes CDR1 SGHTA and CDR2 FQGNSA. The length of the CDR3 is 15 residues. V lost 4 bases, J lost 2 bases, and 11 bases lay in between. The CDR3 sequence: CASSSTRNTNEKLFF. As DNA, the CDR3 is TGTGCCAGCAGCTCCACACGAAACACTAATGAAAAACTGTTTTTT.

The chain carries TRBV9 and TRBJ1-1; D not certain. The V and J ends lost 4 bases and 0 bases respectively, with 10 bases between them. Germline V gene lookup returns CDR1 SGDLS and CDR2 YYNGEE. The CDR3 length is 14 residues. The CDR3 reads CASSTQGMNTEAFF. CDR3 sequence (DNA): TGTGCCAGCAGCACTCAAGGTATGAACACTGAAGCTTTCTTT.

As regards this clonotype: Being one base from a much bigger clone, this may be a read error. The chain uses TRBV6-2 or TRBV6-3 and TRBJ1-2; D remains ambiguous. Per germline, CDR1 MNHEY and CDR2 SVGEGT. V was cut by 5 bases and J by 6 bases, with 13 bases left in between. CDR3 length: 13 residues. The CDR3 coding sequence is TGTGCCAGCAGTGAAGTCGACCCGAATGGCTACACCTTC. Protein product: CASSEVDPNGYTF.

This clonotype showed up many times. Here the CDR3 DNA reads TGTGCCATTGGGGGGCCCTACGAGCAGTACTTC. This encodes CAIGGPYEQYF. The V gene is TRBV28, the J gene TRBJ2-7, with D perhaps TRBD1 or TRBD2 (6 bases each). This CDR3 comprises 11 residues. Trimming removed 10 bases at V and 2 bases at J, with 9 bases between. Germline CDR1 is MDHEN and CDR2 is SYDVKM. Combining the CDR3 with reference TRBV28 and TRBJ2-7 gives the whole variable domain DVKVTQSSRYLVKRTGEKVFLECVQDMDHENMFWYRQDPGLGLRLIYFSYDVKMKEKGDIPEGYSVSREKKERFSLILESASTNQTSMYLCAIGGPYEQYFGPGTRLTVT.

This clonotype was counted ten times or more. The chain uses TRBV6-2 or TRBV6-3 and TRBJ2-5, with no clear D. The CDR3 has 12 residues. Trimming took 2 bases from V and 5 from J, leaving 6 bases between them. Germline V gene data show CDR1 as MNHEY and CDR2 as SVGEGT. DNA of the CDR3: TGTGCCAGCAGTTACCCACCGGAGACCCAGTACTTC. As protein: CASSYPPETQYF.

J is TRBJ2-3 and V is TRBV10-3; a possible D gene is TRBD2 (6 bases). Per the germline V gene, CDR1 is ENHRY and CDR2 is SYGVKD. V lost 2 bases to trimming and J lost 8 bases, with 11 bases between them. CDR3 length equals 13 residues. CDR3 in DNA: TGTGCCATCAGTGAGACCCGGGAGCGTACGCAGTATTTT. It is translated as CAISETRERTQYF.

This clonotype was observed many times. The rearrangement joins TRBV7-2 to TRBJ1-1; perhaps TRBD1 as D (5 bases). The CDR3 covers 15 residues. Trimming removed 5 bases at V and 5 bases at J, with 18 bases between. Germline CDR1 and CDR2: SGHTA and FQGNSA. CDR3 nucleotides: TGTGCCAGCAGCCACTCCGGGGCTCGGAGGACTGAAGCTTTCTTT. Residues: CASSHSGARRTEAFF.

The chain recombines TRBV7-9 with TRBJ1-1; D is uncertain. The CDR3 totals 14 residues. The germline CDR1 and CDR2 sequences are SEHNR and FQNEAQ (reference sequence). The V end lost 4 bases, the J end lost 4 bases, and 13 bases lay between the germline ends. The CDR3 loop is CASSYEGVGTEAFF. The CDR3, as DNA: TGTGCCAGCAGCTACGAAGGAGTTGGCACTGAAGCTTTCTTT.

This clonotype was counted once. The chain uses TRBV5-1 and TRBJ2-5; a weak D match, TRBD1 (6 bases). V lost 5 bases to trimming and J lost 5 bases, with 19 bases between them. In germline, CDR1 is SGHRS, CDR2 YFSETQ. This CDR3 spans 15 amino acids. The CDR3, as DNA: TGCGCCAGCAGACTGGGGGCGTCCGTCCGGGAGACCCAGTACTTC. Its protein product is CASRLGASVRETQYF.

At least ten counts were recorded for this clonotype. The chain combines TRBV18 with TRBJ1-4; TRBD1 might be the D (5 bases). Germline CDR1 reads KGHSH; CDR2 reads LQKENI. This CDR3 has 14 residues. Trimming took 3 bases from V and 12 from J, leaving 17 bases between them. The CDR3 region is CASSPGTARWELFF. CDR3 in DNA: TGTGCCAGCTCACCGGGGACGGCCCGATGGGAACTGTTTTTT.

This clonotype was recorded at least ten times. The chain joins TRBV11-2 to TRBJ2-4, with TRBD1 identical over 8 bases. The V and J ends lost 1 base and 7 bases, in that order; junction bases with no gene match: 9. The germline V gene has CDR1 SGHAT and CDR2 FQNNGV. This CDR3 has 16 amino acids. The CDR3 spells CASSLGRTGLANIQYF. For the CDR3, the DNA is TGTGCCAGCAGCTTAGGACGGACAGGGTTGGCGAACATTCAGTACTTC. The full variable domain, in which reference TRBV11-2 and TRBJ2-4 provide the parts outside the CDR3, is EAGVAQSPRYKIIEKRQSVAFWCNPISGHATLYWYQQILGQGPKLLIQFQNNGVVDDSQLPKDRFSAERLKGVDSTLKIQPAKLEDSAVYLCASSLGRTGLANIQYFGAGTRLSVL.

V usage is TRBV7-9 and J usage is TRBJ2-5; 9 nucleotides align to TRBD2. In germline, CDR1 is SEHNR, CDR2 FQNEAQ (reference sequence). Trimming removed 1 base from V and 4 bases from J; junction bases left unmatched: 13. This CDR3 is built from 18 residues. The CDR3 nucleotides are TGTGCCAGCAGCTTAGGAATCCTAGCGGGGTACGGGGCAGAGACCCAGTACTTC. Amino acid sequence: CASSLGILAGYGAETQYF.

This chain connects TRBV12-3 or TRBV12-4 to TRBJ2-2, with D unclear. CDR3 length: 11 residues. V was pared by 2 bases and J by 9 bases, with 4 bases between. The CDR3 DNA reads as TGTGCCAGCAGTTTATTGTGGGAGCTGTTTTTT. Translated: CASSLLWELFF.

This clonotype was seen at least ten times. The chain links TRBV2 to TRBJ2-7; no clear D. V was clipped by 6 bases and J by 3 bases, with 6 bases between them. The CDR3 is made up of 11 amino acids. Germline V CDR1 and CDR2: SNHLY, FYNNEI. CDR3 in amino acids: CASSRGYEQYF. The CDR3 DNA reads as TGTGCCAGCAGCCGCGGCTACGAGCAGTACTTC. The full variable domain, rest sourced from reference TRBV2 and TRBJ2-7, is EPEVTQTPSHQVTQMGQEVILRCVPISNHLYFYWYRQILGQKVEFLVSFYNNEISEKSEIFDDQFSVERPDGSNFTLKIRSTKLEDSAMYFCASSRGYEQYFGPGTRLTVT.

The rearrangement links TRBV5-4 to TRBJ1-3, with a possible D match to TRBD1 (5 bases). With 1 base removed from V and 0 bases from J, the gap between germline ends came to 14 bases. Germline V lookup: CDR1 SGHNT, CDR2 YYREEE (reference sequence). The CDR3 length is 17 residues. CDR3 bases: TGTGCCAGCAGCTTGTCGGGGGGAACCATCTCTGGAAACACCATATATTTT. Its translation is CASSLSGGTISGNTIYF.

This clonotype was detected many times. The rearrangement uses TRBV10-3 and TRBJ1-4; 9 positions match TRBD1. This CDR3 spans 17 amino acids. V was pared by 2 bases and J by 7 bases, with 11 bases of the junction left unmatched. Germline V gives CDR1 ENHRY, CDR2 SYGVKD. The chain's CDR3 is CAISEVQGADRFEKLFF. As DNA, the CDR3 is TGTGCCATCAGTGAGGTACAGGGGGCGGACCGTTTTGAAAAACTGTTTTTT.

This clonotype was counted a few times. V gene TRBV29-1 combines with J gene TRBJ1-2, with 10 bases matching TRBD1. The CDR3 contains 13 residues. Germline loops: CDR1 SQVTM, CDR2 ANQGSEA. V dropped 6 bases and J dropped 7; count of bases not matched to a gene: 8. The CDR3 region is CSVHDRGQAGYTF. In DNA, the CDR3 is TGCAGCGTACATGACAGGGGGCAAGCTGGCTACACCTTC.